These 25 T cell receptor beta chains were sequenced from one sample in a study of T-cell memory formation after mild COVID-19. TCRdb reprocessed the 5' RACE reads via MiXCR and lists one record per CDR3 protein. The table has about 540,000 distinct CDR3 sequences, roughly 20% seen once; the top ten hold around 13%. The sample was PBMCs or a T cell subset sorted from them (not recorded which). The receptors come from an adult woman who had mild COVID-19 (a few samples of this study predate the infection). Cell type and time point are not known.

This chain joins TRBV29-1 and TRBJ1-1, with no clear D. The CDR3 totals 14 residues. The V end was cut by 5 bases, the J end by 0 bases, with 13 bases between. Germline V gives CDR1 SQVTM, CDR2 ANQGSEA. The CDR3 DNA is TGCAGCGTTTATGCAGCGCACATGAACACTGAAGCTTTCTTT. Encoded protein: CSVYAAHMNTEAFF.

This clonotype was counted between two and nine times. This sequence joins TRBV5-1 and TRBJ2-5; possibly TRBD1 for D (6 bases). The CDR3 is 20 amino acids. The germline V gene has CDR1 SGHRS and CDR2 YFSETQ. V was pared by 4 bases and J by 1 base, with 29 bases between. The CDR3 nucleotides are TGCGCCAGCAGCCTGAGGCCGGCTCTTGACAGGCAGGTGCGCCAAGAGACCCAGTACTTC. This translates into CASSLRPALDRQVRQETQYF.

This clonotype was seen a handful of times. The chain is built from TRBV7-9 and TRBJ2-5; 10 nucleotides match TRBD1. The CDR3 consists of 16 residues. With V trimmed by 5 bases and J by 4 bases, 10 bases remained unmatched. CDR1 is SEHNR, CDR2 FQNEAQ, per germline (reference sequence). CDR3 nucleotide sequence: TGTGCCAGCAGCCTTAGACAGGGGGCTGACGGAGAGACCCAGTACTTC. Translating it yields CASSLRQGADGETQYF.

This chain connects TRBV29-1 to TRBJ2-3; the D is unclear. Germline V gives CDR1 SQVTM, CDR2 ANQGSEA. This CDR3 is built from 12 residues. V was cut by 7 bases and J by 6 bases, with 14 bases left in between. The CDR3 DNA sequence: TGCAGCGCCCAACACGGCGAGGATACGCAGTATTTT. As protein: CSAQHGEDTQYF.

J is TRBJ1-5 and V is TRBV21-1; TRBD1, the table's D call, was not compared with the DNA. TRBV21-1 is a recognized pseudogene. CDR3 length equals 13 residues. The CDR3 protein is CASSAGANQPQHF. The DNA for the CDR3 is TGTGCCAGCAGCGCGGGGGCAAATCAGCCCCAGCATTTT.

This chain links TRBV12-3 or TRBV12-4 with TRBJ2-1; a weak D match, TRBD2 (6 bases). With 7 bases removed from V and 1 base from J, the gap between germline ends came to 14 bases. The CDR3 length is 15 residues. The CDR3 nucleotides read TGTGCCAGCACGTACGCCGGGAGATCCTACAATGAGCAGTTCTTC. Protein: CASTYAGRSYNEQFF.

Written as DNA, the CDR3 is TGTGCCAGCAGCTTACTAGAGGGGACAGGGTATATGAACACTGAAGCTTTCTTT. Translated, it gives CASSLLEGTGYMNTEAFF. The chain couples TRBV5-6 to TRBJ1-1; 9 nucleotides align to TRBD1. This CDR3 is 18 amino acids long. V shed 2 bases, J shed 0 bases, and the junction held 11 bases outside the gene matches. Germline values: CDR1 SGHDT, CDR2 YYEEEE.

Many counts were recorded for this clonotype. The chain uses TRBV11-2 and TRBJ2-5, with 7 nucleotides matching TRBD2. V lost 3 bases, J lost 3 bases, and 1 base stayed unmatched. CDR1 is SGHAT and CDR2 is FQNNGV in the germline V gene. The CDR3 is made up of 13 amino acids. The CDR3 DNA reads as TGTGCCAGCAGCTTTCTAGCGGAAGAGACCCAGTACTTC. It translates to CASSFLAEETQYF.

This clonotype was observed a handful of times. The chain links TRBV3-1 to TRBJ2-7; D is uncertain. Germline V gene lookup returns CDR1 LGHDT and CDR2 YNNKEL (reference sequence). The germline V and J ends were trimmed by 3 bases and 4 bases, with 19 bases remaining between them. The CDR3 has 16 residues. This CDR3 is CASSHATLLQQYEQYF. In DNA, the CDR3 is TGTGCCAGCAGCCACGCTACTCTCCTCCAACAATACGAGCAGTACTTC.

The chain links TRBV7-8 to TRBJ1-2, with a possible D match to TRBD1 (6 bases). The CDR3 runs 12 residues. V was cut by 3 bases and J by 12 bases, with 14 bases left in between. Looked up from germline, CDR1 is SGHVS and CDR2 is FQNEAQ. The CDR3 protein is CASSFSRTADTF. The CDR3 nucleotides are TGTGCCAGCAGCTTCTCGAGGACAGCGGACACCTTC.

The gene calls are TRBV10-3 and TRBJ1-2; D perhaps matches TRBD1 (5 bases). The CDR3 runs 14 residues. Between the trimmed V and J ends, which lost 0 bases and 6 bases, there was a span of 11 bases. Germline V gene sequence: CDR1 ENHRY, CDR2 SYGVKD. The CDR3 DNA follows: TGTGCCATCAGTGAGTCCGTGCAGGGAGATGGCTACACCTTC. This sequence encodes CAISESVQGDGYTF.

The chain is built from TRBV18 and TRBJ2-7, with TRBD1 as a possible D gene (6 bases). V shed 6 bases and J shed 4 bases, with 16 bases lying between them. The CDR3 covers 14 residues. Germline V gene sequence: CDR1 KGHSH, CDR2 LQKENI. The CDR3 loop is CASSGDAGVYEQYF. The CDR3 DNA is TGTGCCAGCTCGGGAGACGCAGGGGTTTACGAGCAGTACTTC.

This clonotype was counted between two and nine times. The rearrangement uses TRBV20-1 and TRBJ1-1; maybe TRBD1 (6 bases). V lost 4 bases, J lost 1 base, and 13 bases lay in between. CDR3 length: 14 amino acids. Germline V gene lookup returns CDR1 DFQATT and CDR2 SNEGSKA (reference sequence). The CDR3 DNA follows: TGCAGTGCTACTCGGGACACTAAGAACACTGAAGCTTTCTTT. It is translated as CSATRDTKNTEAFF.

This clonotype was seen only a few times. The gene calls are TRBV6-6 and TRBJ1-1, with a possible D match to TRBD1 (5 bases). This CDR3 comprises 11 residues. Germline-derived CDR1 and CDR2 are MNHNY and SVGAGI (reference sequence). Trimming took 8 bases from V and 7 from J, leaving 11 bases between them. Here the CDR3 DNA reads TGTGCCAGCGGGGGACTAGGTGAAGCTTTCTTT. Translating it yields CASGGLGEAFF.

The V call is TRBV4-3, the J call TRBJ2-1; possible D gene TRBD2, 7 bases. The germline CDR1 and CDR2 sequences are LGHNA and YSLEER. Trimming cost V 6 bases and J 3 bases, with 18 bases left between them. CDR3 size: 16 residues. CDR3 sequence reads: CASSLGSGDIYNEQFF. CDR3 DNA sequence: TGCGCCAGCAGTCTAGGGAGCGGGGACATCTACAATGAGCAGTTCTTC.

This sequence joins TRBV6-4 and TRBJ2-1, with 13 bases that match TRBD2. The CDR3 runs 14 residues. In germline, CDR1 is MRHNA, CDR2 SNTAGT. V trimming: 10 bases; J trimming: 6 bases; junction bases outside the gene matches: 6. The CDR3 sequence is CATRRLAGGNEQFF. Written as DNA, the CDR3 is TGTGCCACCCGGCGACTAGCGGGAGGCAATGAGCAGTTCTTC.

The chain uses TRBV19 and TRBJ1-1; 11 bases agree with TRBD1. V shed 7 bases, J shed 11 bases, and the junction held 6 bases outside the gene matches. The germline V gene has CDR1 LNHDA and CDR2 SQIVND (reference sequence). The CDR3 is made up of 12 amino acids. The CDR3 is CASMGQGGAAFF. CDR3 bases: TGTGCCAGTATGGGACAGGGGGGCGCTGCTTTCTTT.

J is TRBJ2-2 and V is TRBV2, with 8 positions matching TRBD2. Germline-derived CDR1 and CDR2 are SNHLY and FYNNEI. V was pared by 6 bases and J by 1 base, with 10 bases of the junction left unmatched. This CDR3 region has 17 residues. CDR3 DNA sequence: TGTGCCAGCAGCGGATCGTCGGCGGGGGGGAACACCGGGGAGCTGTTTTTT. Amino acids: CASSGSSAGGNTGELFF.

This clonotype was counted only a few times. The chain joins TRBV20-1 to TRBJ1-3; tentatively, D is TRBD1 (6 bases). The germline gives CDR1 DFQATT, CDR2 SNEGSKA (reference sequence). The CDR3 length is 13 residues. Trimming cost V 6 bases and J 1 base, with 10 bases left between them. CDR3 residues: CSADTGSGNTIYF. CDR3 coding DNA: TGCAGTGCAGACACAGGGTCTGGAAACACCATATATTTT.

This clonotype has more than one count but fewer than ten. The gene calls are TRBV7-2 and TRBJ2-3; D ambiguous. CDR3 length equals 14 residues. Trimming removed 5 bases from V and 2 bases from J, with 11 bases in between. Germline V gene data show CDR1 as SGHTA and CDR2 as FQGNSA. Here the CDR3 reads CASSRISATDTQYF. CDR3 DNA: TGTGCCAGCAGCCGAATATCAGCCACAGATACGCAGTATTTT.

The CDR3 sequence is CASRQGDTGELFF. CDR3 nucleotides: TGCGCCAGCAGGCAGGGAGACACCGGGGAGCTGTTTTTT. The chain employs TRBV23-1 and TRBJ2-2, with D possibly called TRBD1 or TRBD2 (5 bases each). TRBV23-1 is an ORF for which the function is uncertain. Trimming removed 6 bases from V and 3 bases from J, with 8 bases in between. This CDR3 is built from 13 residues.

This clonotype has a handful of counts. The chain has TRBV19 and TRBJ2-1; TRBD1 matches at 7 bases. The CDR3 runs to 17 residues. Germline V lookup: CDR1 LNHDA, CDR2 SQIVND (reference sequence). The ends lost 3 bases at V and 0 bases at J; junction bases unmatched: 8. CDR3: CASSMDRSSSSYNEQFF. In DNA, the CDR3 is TGTGCCAGTAGTATGGACAGGTCTTCGAGCTCCTACAATGAGCAGTTCTTC.

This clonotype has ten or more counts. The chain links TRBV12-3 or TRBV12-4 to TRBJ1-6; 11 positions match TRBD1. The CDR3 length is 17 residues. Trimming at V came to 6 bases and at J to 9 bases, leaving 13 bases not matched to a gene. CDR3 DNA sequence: TGTGCCAGCAGCCCGGGACAGGGGGACCTATTGGGTTCACCCCTCCACTTT. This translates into CASSPGQGDLLGSPLHF.

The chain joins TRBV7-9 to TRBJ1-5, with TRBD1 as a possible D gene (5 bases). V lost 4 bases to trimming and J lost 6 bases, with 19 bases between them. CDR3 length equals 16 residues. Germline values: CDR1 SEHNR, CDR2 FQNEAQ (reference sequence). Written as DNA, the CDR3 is TGTGCCAGCAGCTCTACACCAGGGACGGGCGGTCAGCCCCAGCATTTT. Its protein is CASSSTPGTGGQPQHF.

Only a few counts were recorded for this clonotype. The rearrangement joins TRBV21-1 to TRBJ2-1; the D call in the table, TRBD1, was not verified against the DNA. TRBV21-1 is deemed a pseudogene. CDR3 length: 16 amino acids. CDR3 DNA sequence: TGTGCCAGCAGCAAAGTAAGGACAGGGGTCTACAATGAGCAGTTCTTC. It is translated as CASSKVRTGVYNEQFF.